Below, 29 T cell receptor beta chains from the same sample are listed, as sequenced in a study of shared clonotypes between healthy human individuals. CD45RO-negative, CCR7-positively selected cells formed the naive CD8 fraction, excluding terminally differentiated effector memory CD45RA+ cells. Produced via immunoSEQ multiplex PCR; TCRdb's table is partial and in-frame only. The repertoire includes around 2,100,000 clones, about 95% of them detected once, and approximately 1% sits in the top ten. Sequencing was done on a sample of naive CD8+ T cells sorted from blood. The receptors were sampled from a man in his late teens or twenties in good health.

The chain combines TRBV4-1 with TRBJ1-2; a possible D gene is TRBD1 (5 bases). The CDR3 covers 15 residues. V was clipped by 6 bases and J by 3 bases, with 17 bases between them. CDR1 is MGHRA, CDR2 YSYEKL, per germline. The CDR3 is CASSPRLGTDYGYTF. The DNA of the CDR3 is TGCGCCAGCAGTCCAAGATTGGGGACTGACTATGGCTACACCTTC.

J is TRBJ1-6 and V is TRBV11-3; no definite D call. This CDR3 comprises 13 residues. Trimming stripped 1 base from V and 6 bases from J, with 4 bases between. The V gene's germline CDR1 is SGHNT and CDR2 YENEEA. This CDR3 reads CASSLAPNSPLHF. DNA for the CDR3: TGTGCCAGCAGCTTAGCACCTAATTCACCCCTCCACTTT. Variable domain in full (rest from reference TRBV11-3 and TRBJ1-6): EAGVVQSPRYKIIEKKQPVAFWCNPISGHNTLYWYLQNLGQGPELLIRYENEEAVDDSQLPKDRFSAERLKGVDSTLKIQPAELGDSAVYLCASSLAPNSPLHFGNGTRLTVT.

The chain combines TRBV10-3 with TRBJ2-4, with 7 bases aligning to TRBD1. This CDR3 spans 14 amino acids. In germline, CDR1 is ENHRY, CDR2 SYGVKD. The V gene end was trimmed by 7 bases and the J gene end by 4 bases; junction bases not matched to a gene: 7. CDR3 amino acids: CAIIPGTAKNIQYF. Here the CDR3 DNA reads TGTGCCATCATCCCCGGGACAGCTAAAAACATTCAGTACTTC.

This chain uses TRBV29-1 with TRBJ2-7; D possibly corresponds to TRBD2 (6 bases). The CDR3 runs 13 residues. Germline CDR1 SQVTM, CDR2 ANQGSEA. Trimming removed 4 bases at V and 3 bases at J, with 13 bases between. The CDR3 loop reads CSVVPPGDYEQYF. CDR3 nucleotides: TGCAGCGTTGTCCCCCCGGGGGACTACGAGCAGTACTTC.

V gene TRBV6-1 combines with J gene TRBJ2-7; D call uncertain. CDR3 length equals 15 residues. With 6 bases removed from V and 2 bases from J, the gap between germline ends came to 17 bases. CDR1 is MNHNS, CDR2 SASEGT, per germline. Written as DNA, the CDR3 is TGTGCCAGCAGCCTGACAAGGACGATCACCTACGAGCAGTACTTC. Translated, it gives CASSLTRTITYEQYF.

The chain joins TRBV7-8 to TRBJ2-1, with 7 bases matching TRBD1. Germline CDR1 and CDR2: SGHVS and FQNEAQ. Trimming at V came to 5 bases and at J to 9 bases, leaving 4 bases not matched to a gene. This CDR3 spans 12 amino acids. This CDR3 is CASSTGTVEQFF. CDR3 in DNA: TGTGCCAGCAGCACCGGGACAGTTGAGCAGTTCTTC.

This chain joins TRBV2 and TRBJ1-2, with a possible D match to TRBD1 (6 bases). The CDR3 contains 14 residues. Trimming removed 2 bases at V and 0 bases at J, with 7 bases between. Germline assignment: CDR1 SNHLY and CDR2 FYNNEI. CDR3: CASSERGTNYGYTF. The CDR3 nucleotides are TGTGCCAGCAGTGAAAGGGGGACTAACTATGGCTACACCTTC. The variable domain in full, with the rest retrieved from reference TRBV2 and TRBJ1-2, is EPEVTQTPSHQVTQMGQEVILRCVPISNHLYFYWYRQILGQKVEFLVSFYNNEISEKSEIFDDQFSVERPDGSNFTLKIRSTKLEDSAMYFCASSERGTNYGYTFGSGTRLTVV.

This clone was seen a single time. The chain is built from TRBV6-1 and TRBJ2-1; D is unclear. Germline CDR1 and CDR2: MNHNS and SASEGT. The CDR3 has 13 residues. Trimming shortened V by 5 bases and J by 4 bases, and 9 bases separated the two germline ends. As DNA, the CDR3 is TGTGCCAGCAGTTCCACCGGATACAATGAGCAGTTCTTC. This codes for CASSSTGYNEQFF.

As DNA, the CDR3 is TGTGCCAGCAGCTTATATTCGGGCGGGTGGGAGGACGAGCAGTACTTC. This gives the protein CASSLYSGGWEDEQYF. The V gene is TRBV7-8, the J gene TRBJ2-7; D is possibly TRBD2 (6 bases). The CDR3 covers 16 residues. The germline V and J ends were trimmed by 2 bases and 5 bases, with 19 bases remaining between them. CDR1 and CDR2 (germline): SGHVS, FQNEAQ.

This chain connects TRBV5-5 to TRBJ1-2, with unresolved D. V shed 4 bases and J shed 4 bases, with 17 bases lying between them. Germline assignment: CDR1 SGHKS and CDR2 YYEKEE (reference sequence). This CDR3 contains 15 residues. The CDR3 DNA reads as TGTGCCAGCAGCCCTACTCCGACGGCCTCCTATGGCTACACCTTC. The encoded protein is CASSPTPTASYGYTF. The whole variable domain, filled in from reference TRBV5-5 and TRBJ1-2, reads DAGVTQSPTHLIKTRGQQVTLRCSPISGHKSVSWYQQVLGQGPQFIFQYYEKEERGRGNFPDRFSARQFPNYSSELNVNALLLGDSALYLCASSPTPTASYGYTFGSGTRLTVV.

The chain combines TRBV6-1 with TRBJ2-5; 8 bases line up with TRBD2. Germline assignment: CDR1 MNHNS and CDR2 SASEGT. The V and J ends lost 1 base and 5 bases, in that order; junction bases with no gene match: 6. There are 15 residues in the CDR3. This CDR3 reads CASSEGTSNWETQYF. The CDR3 nucleotides are TGTGCCAGCAGTGAAGGGACTAGCAACTGGGAGACCCAGTACTTC.

V is TRBV28 and J is TRBJ2-7; D gene ambiguous. The CDR3 has 16 amino acids. Germline V lookup: CDR1 MDHEN, CDR2 SYDVKM. The V and J ends lost 3 bases and 0 bases respectively, with 15 bases between them. The CDR3 spells CASSFPQVLHSYEQYF. CDR3 nucleotide sequence: TGTGCCAGCAGTTTCCCACAAGTGCTTCACTCCTACGAGCAGTACTTC.

J is TRBJ2-7 and V is TRBV7-9; D may correspond to TRBD1 or TRBD2 (5 bases each). Deletions cut 1 base from V and 3 bases from J, with 13 bases between. CDR1 is SEHNR, CDR2 FQNEAQ, per germline (reference sequence). This CDR3 spans 15 amino acids. The CDR3 sequence: CASSLGRESLYEQYF. The DNA for the CDR3 is TGTGCCAGCAGCTTAGGCAGGGAGAGCCTCTACGAGCAGTACTTC. Variable domain in full (rest from reference TRBV7-9 and TRBJ2-7): DTGVSQNPRHKITKRGQNVTFRCDPISEHNRLYWYRQTLGQGPEFLTYFQNEAQLEKSRLLSDRFSAERPKGSFSTLEIQRTEQGDSAMYLCASSLGRESLYEQYFGPGTRLTVT.

V usage is TRBV2 and J usage is TRBJ2-7; no firm D call. The germline gives CDR1 SNHLY, CDR2 FYNNEI. There are 14 residues in the CDR3. Trimming shortened V by 0 bases and J by 1 base, and 7 bases separated the two germline ends. CDR3 protein: CASSEAPVSYEQYF. The CDR3 nucleotides are TGTGCCAGCAGTGAAGCCCCAGTTTCCTACGAGCAGTACTTC.

The chain is built from TRBV29-1 and TRBJ1-4, with TRBD1 identical over 9 bases. Germline V gives CDR1 SQVTM, CDR2 ANQGSEA. The CDR3 is 14 residues long. Germline trimming cut 3 bases from V and 5 bases from J; bases unmatched to any gene: 4. CDR3 nucleotides: TGCAGCGTTGACCAGACAGGGGGGAATGAAAAACTGTTTTTT. It yields the protein CSVDQTGGNEKLFF.

This chain joins TRBV7-9 and TRBJ2-3, with 8 bases that match TRBD2. V gave up 1 base and J gave up 3 bases; unmatched junction bases: 12. The CDR3 runs to 18 residues. The germline gives CDR1 SEHNR, CDR2 FQNEAQ (reference sequence). The CDR3 is CASSLGPAGGAWTDTQYF. The CDR3 DNA sequence: TGTGCCAGCAGCTTAGGGCCAGCCGGGGGGGCTTGGACAGATACGCAGTATTTT.

V is TRBV27 and J is TRBJ2-7; 7 bases are shared with TRBD1. The J segment lost 3 bases and the V segment lost 5 bases, leaving 4 bases of the junction unmatched. Germline CDR1 and CDR2: MNHEY and SMNVEV (reference sequence). CDR3 size: 13 residues. CDR3 nucleotides: TGTGCCAGCAGTCCTCAGGGGGACTACGAGCAGTACTTC. Protein product: CASSPQGDYEQYF.

The sample holds one count of this clone. The chain uses TRBV27 and TRBJ2-3, with a possible D match to TRBD2 (5 bases). CDR3 length equals 15 residues. Germline values: CDR1 MNHEY, CDR2 SMNVEV (reference sequence). Trimming cost V 6 bases and J 1 base, with 14 bases left between them. CDR3 bases: TGTGCCAGCAGCCCGGACTCAATTGGCACAGATACGCAGTATTTT. Translating it yields CASSPDSIGTDTQYF.

The CDR3 region has the DNA TGCGCCAGCAGCCAAGATTCTAACCAAAACCAGTACTTC. This sequence encodes CASSQDSNQNQYF. The chain is built from TRBV4-1 and TRBJ2-4; D gene ambiguous. V dropped 0 bases and J dropped 13 bases, with 13 bases sitting between them. CDR3 length equals 13 residues. In germline, CDR1 is MGHRA, CDR2 YSYEKL.

This rearrangement joins TRBV5-4 to TRBJ1-1; 8 bases map to TRBD1. The trim removed 4 bases at V and 7 bases at J, leaving 9 bases unmatched. This CDR3 contains 14 residues. The germline gives CDR1 SGHNT, CDR2 YYREEE (reference sequence). CDR3 region: CASSTGTGFGEAFF. The CDR3 region has the DNA TGTGCCAGCAGCACAGGGACAGGCTTCGGTGAAGCTTTCTTT.

The chain has TRBV2 and TRBJ2-7, with 7 bases matching TRBD1. J lost 2 bases, V lost 3 bases, and 1 base had no gene match. This CDR3 contains 13 residues. Germline V gene data show CDR1 as SNHLY and CDR2 as FYNNEI. The CDR3 here is CASSDQGAYEQYF. The CDR3 DNA reads TGTGCCAGCAGTGACCAGGGGGCCTACGAGCAGTACTTC.

The V gene is TRBV7-9, the J gene TRBJ2-2; no clear D gene. V was clipped by 1 base and J by 6 bases, with 6 bases between them. This CDR3 is built from 13 residues. Per germline, CDR1 SEHNR and CDR2 FQNEAQ (reference sequence). Here the CDR3 DNA reads TGTGCCAGCAGCTTAGATACCGCCGGGGAGCTGTTTTTT. Translating gives CASSLDTAGELFF.

J is TRBJ2-5 and V is TRBV4-1; D possibly matches TRBD1 or TRBD2 (5 bases each). Germline CDR1 reads MGHRA; CDR2 reads YSYEKL. The V gene lost 4 bases and the J gene lost 2 bases, with 11 bases spanning the gap. The CDR3 is 14 residues long. This CDR3 is CASSPIGAQETQYF. The CDR3 DNA reads as TGCGCCAGCAGCCCTATCGGGGCACAAGAGACCCAGTACTTC.

The chain recombines TRBV6-1 with TRBJ1-5; D remains unclear. The CDR3 contains 17 residues. V lost 2 bases, J lost 0 bases, and 14 bases lay in between. The germline CDR1 and CDR2 sequences are MNHNS and SASEGT. In DNA form, the CDR3 reads TGTGCCAGCAGTGAATCGGGAAGAGTATATAGCAATCAGCCCCAGCATTTT. Amino acid sequence: CASSESGRVYSNQPQHF.

The gene calls are TRBV4-1 and TRBJ2-2; perhaps TRBD2 as D (6 bases). Germline V gene sequence: CDR1 MGHRA, CDR2 YSYEKL. This CDR3 comprises 17 residues. Trimming removed 0 bases at V and 0 bases at J, with 11 bases between. The CDR3 protein is CASSQDELAANTGELFF. CDR3 coding DNA: TGCGCCAGCAGCCAAGATGAATTAGCGGCGAACACCGGGGAGCTGTTTTTT.

The chain is built from TRBV5-6 and TRBJ2-7; 9 bases are shared with TRBD1. In germline, CDR1 is SGHDT, CDR2 YYEEEE. CDR3 length: 14 residues. The ends lost 2 bases at V and 4 bases at J; junction bases unmatched: 4. Written as DNA, the CDR3 is TGTGCCAGCAGCTTTGACAGGGGGACGTACGAGCAGTACTTC. Translation gives CASSFDRGTYEQYF.

The CDR3 loop reads CAWSRTSGPYNEQFF. The CDR3 coding sequence is TGTGCCTGGAGCCGAACTAGCGGGCCGTACAATGAGCAGTTCTTC. The V call is TRBV30, the J call TRBJ2-1; 9 nucleotides line up with TRBD2. The CDR3 runs 15 residues. CDR1 is GTSNPN, CDR2 SVGIG, per germline (reference sequence). The ends lost 3 bases at V and 4 bases at J; junction bases unmatched: 7.

The chain employs TRBV6-5 and TRBJ2-7, with 8 positions matching TRBD1. Germline V gene lookup returns CDR1 MNHEY and CDR2 SVGAGI. The ends lost 6 bases at V and 6 bases at J; junction bases unmatched: 4. The length of the CDR3 is 12 residues. The CDR3 DNA sequence: TGTGCCAGCAGACAGGGGGGTGGCGAGCAGTACTTC. This sequence encodes CASRQGGGEQYF.

The J gene is TRBJ2-1, the V gene TRBV6-6, with a possible D match to TRBD1 (6 bases). The V gene lost 5 bases and the J gene lost 1 base, with 6 bases spanning the gap. The germline V gene encodes CDR1 MNHNY and CDR2 SVGAGI (reference sequence). CDR3 size: 13 residues. Written as DNA, the CDR3 is TGTGCCAGCAGTACAGGGTCCTACAATGAGCAGTTCTTC. It translates to CASSTGSYNEQFF.